This T cell receptor beta chain was retrieved from a study of OX40 agonist ivuxolimab in advanced cancers. As for the study in general: The dose-escalation cohort was about 86% male, with a mean age of around 60 years, ranging about 23 to 79. Overall study results and limits: Still undetermined is the antigen specificity of the expanded peripheral T cells. Certain nonresponders additionally had low normalized T-cell clonal expansion. Doses of 0.1 to 3.0 mg/kg were accompanied by clonal expansion of CD4+ and CD8+ blood T cells by week 6.

Notes on this clone: Its target is not known.

The data were produced by immunoSEQ multiplex PCR, yet TCRdb's version contains in-frame clones alone and is incomplete. This table has about 67,000 clones, around 90% appearing once. The receptor comes from an adult with an advanced solid tumor such as melanoma, head and neck, liver or kidney cancer. The material was CD4+ or CD8+ T cells sorted from blood, obtained in a trial of the OX40 agonist ivuxolimab.

DNA for the CDR3: TGCAGCGTACTCGACAGGGGGTCTCTTTACGAGCAGTACTTC. Residues: CSVLDRGSLYEQYF. The genes are TRBV29-1 and TRBJ2-7; 9 bases align to TRBD1. The germline V gene has CDR1 SQVTM and CDR2 ANQGSEA. The V and J ends lost 6 bases and 4 bases, in that order; junction bases with no gene match: 10. The CDR3 has 14 amino acids.